The subject of this entry is one T cell receptor beta chain. The data were obtained in a study of blood T cell repertoires in COVID-19. Method: immunoSEQ multiplex PCR; TCRdb's copy keeps in-frame clones and lacks some. In the table there are 200,000 to 250,000 clones, more than 75% of which are singletons. V was clipped by 3 bases and J by 5 bases; unmatched bases: 7. The CDR3 is 15 amino acids. Germline values: CDR1 SEHNR, CDR2 FQNEAQ (reference sequence). Sequenced material: peripheral blood. This clonotype was obtained from a man between 45 and 60 years old who had recovered from COVID-19. The chain recombines TRBV7-9 with TRBJ2-1, with 7 bases identical to TRBD2. The CDR3 protein is CASSFQGGSDNEQFF. In DNA, the CDR3 is TGTGCCAGCAGCTTTCAGGGAGGGTCGGACAATGAGCAGTTCTTC. The variable domain in full, completed from reference TRBV7-9 and TRBJ2-1, reads DTGVSQNPRHKITKRGQNVTFRCDPISEHNRLYWYRQTLGQGPEFLTYFQNEAQLEKSRLLSDRFSAERPKGSFSTLEIQRTEQGDSAMYLCASSFQGGSDNEQFFGPGTRLTVL.